This TCR beta chain stems from a study of blood T cell repertoires in COVID-19. The CDR3 contains 16 residues. The junction had 4 bases not matched to a gene; V was cut back by 3 bases and J by 2 bases. Germline V CDR1 and CDR2: SGHTA, FQGNSA. Study processing details: By means of reference gene primer amplification, nucleated cell counts were estimated. Using immunoSEQ multiplex PCR, the repertoire was profiled, and TCRdb retains in-frame clones only, with some absent. V and J calls and clone size are copied from that table; D and trimming were computed from the DNA. The sample records 200,000 to 250,000 clones, 82% being singletons. This clone appeared a few times.

This chain links TRBV7-2 with TRBJ2-7; TRBD2 matches at 13 bases. The sample comprised peripheral blood. The sequence was obtained from a woman aged 18-29 years with acute or convalescent COVID-19. The CDR3 protein is CASSLTSGGRAYEQYF. The DNA for the CDR3 is TGTGCCAGCAGCTTGACTAGCGGGGGGCGAGCCTACGAGCAGTACTTC.